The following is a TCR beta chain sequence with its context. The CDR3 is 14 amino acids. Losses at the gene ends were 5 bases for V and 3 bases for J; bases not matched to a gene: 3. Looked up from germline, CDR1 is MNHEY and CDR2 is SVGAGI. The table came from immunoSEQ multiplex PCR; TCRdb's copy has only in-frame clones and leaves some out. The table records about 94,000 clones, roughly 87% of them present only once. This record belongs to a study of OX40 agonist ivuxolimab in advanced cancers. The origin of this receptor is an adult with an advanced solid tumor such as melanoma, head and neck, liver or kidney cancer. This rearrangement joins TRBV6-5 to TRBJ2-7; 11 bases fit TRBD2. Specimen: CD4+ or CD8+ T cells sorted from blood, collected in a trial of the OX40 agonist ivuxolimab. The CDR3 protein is CASSKLAGGYEQYF. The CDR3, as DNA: TGTGCCAGCAGTAAGCTAGCGGGGGGCTACGAGCAGTACTTC.